Listed here is a single TCR beta chain. Authors' analysis steps: Estimates of nucleated cell counts were drawn from the amplification of reference gene primers. Assay used: immunoSEQ multiplex PCR; TCRdb lists only in-frame clones, some missing. Clone size and V and J calls were adopted from that table, with D and trimming inferred from the DNA. The sample shows about 190,000 clones, over 75% of them seen only once. The data derive from a study of blood T cell repertoires in COVID-19. Overall study: Spain, Italy and the United States supplied samples that represented acute and convalescent COVID-19. T cells, B-cell-depleted T cells, or PBMCs supplied cDNA or gDNA.

Source material: peripheral blood. This TCR came from a man in his fifties or sixties who had recovered from COVID-19.

The CDR3 DNA follows: TGTGCCAGCGCGACCCTAGCGGAAGCCTACGAGCAGTACTTC. Translating it yields CASATLAEAYEQYF. V gene TRBV28 combines with J gene TRBJ2-7; 7 bases are shared with TRBD2. CDR1 and CDR2 from the germline V gene are MDHEN and SYDVKM. Losses at the gene ends were 8 bases for V and 2 bases for J; bases not matched to a gene: 9. The CDR3 totals 14 residues.